This TCR beta chain was obtained from a study of blood T cell repertoires in COVID-19. Turning to the study itself: COVID-19 samples, acute and convalescent, were from the United States, Italy and Spain. Sources were T cells, B-cell-depleted T cells, or PBMCs; the material itself was cDNA or gDNA.

Trimming left V 4 bases short and J 5 bases short, with 11 bases between. Germline V CDR1 and CDR2: LGHDT, YNNKEL (reference sequence). CDR3 size: 13 residues. In the original workflow: Estimated nucleated cell counts came from reference gene primer amplification. Produced via immunoSEQ multiplex PCR; TCRdb's table is partial and in-frame only. D and trimming were read from the DNA, whereas the V and J calls and clone size are those reported in that table. The table lists 55,000 to 80,000 clones, over 75% of them singletons, with 15% to 20% in the top ten. V usage is TRBV3-1 (or the pseudogene TRBV3-2) and J usage is TRBJ2-5; tentative D call: TRBD1 (7 bases). The receptor was derived from a man in his 60s with acute or convalescent COVID-19. The sample taken for sequencing was peripheral blood. The CDR3: CASSPGGLETQYF. The DNA for the CDR3 is TGTGCCAGCAGCCCAGGGGGGCTGGAGACCCAGTACTTC.